These 18 T cell receptor beta chains came from one sample sequenced in a study of radiation and T cells in renal cell carcinoma. Specified time point: blood 4 weeks post-SBRT, at nephrectomy. Treatment given: 15 Gy SBRT to primary tumor, nephrectomy 4 weeks later. Sequencing used immunoSEQ multiplex PCR; TCRdb keeps in-frame clones, though not all of them. The table records roughly 82,000 clones, nearly 90% of them present only once. Sequencing used blood, obtained from a patient whose treatment included radiotherapy and nephrectomy. The receptors stem from a woman in her sixties or seventies with renal cell carcinoma.

V is TRBV7-2 and J is TRBJ2-1; TRBD1 aligns across 9 bases. The CDR3 has 16 amino acids. V lost 5 bases to trimming and J lost 10 bases; unmatched junction nucleotides: 15. CDR1 SGHTA and CDR2 FQGNSA come from the germline V gene. CDR3 amino acids: CASSPWTGAHDREQFF. DNA for the CDR3: TGTGCCAGCAGCCCGTGGACAGGGGCCCACGATCGGGAGCAGTTCTTC.

This CDR3 reads CASSKILNTEAFF. CDR3 nucleotide sequence: TGTGCCAGCAGTAAAATACTGAACACTGAAGCTTTCTTT. The chain is built from TRBV28 and TRBJ1-1, with D unresolved. Germline CDR1 reads MDHEN; CDR2 reads SYDVKM. This CDR3 region has 13 residues. The germline V and J ends were trimmed by 5 bases and 0 bases, with 7 bases remaining between them.

V is TRBV5-1 and J is TRBJ1-2; 9 nucleotides line up with TRBD1. Germline values: CDR1 SGHRS, CDR2 YFSETQ. The CDR3 spans 13 residues. J was trimmed by 6 bases and V by 3 bases; bases with no gene match: 3. CDR3 sequence: CASSWGQGDGYTF. Written as DNA, the CDR3 is TGCGCCAGCAGCTGGGGACAGGGTGATGGCTACACCTTC. The variable domain in full, with the rest retrieved from reference TRBV5-1 and TRBJ1-2, is KAGVTQTPRYLIKTRGQQVTLSCSPISGHRSVSWYQQTPGQGLQFLFEYFSETQRNKGNFPGRFSGRQFSNSRSEMNVSTLELGDSALYLCASSWGQGDGYTFGSGTRLTVV.

The V gene is TRBV7-9, the J gene TRBJ1-2, with D maybe TRBD1 (6 bases). This CDR3 is built from 15 residues. The V end lost 1 base, the J end lost 7 bases, and 16 bases lay between the germline ends. The germline gives CDR1 SEHNR, CDR2 FQNEAQ (reference sequence). CDR3 sequence (DNA): TGTGCCAGCAGCTTAGAGAACAGGGTGCCCCTTGGCTACACCTTC. It codes for CASSLENRVPLGYTF.

The chain links TRBV19 to TRBJ1-2, with a possible D match to TRBD1 (6 bases). Germline CDR1 and CDR2: LNHDA and SQIVND (reference sequence). The CDR3 extends over 17 amino acids. V was trimmed by 3 bases and J by 4 bases, leaving 21 bases between them. The CDR3 spells CASSIGPHGGRSYGYTF. The CDR3 DNA reads as TGTGCCAGTAGTATCGGTCCCCATGGGGGGCGAAGCTATGGCTACACCTTC.

The gene calls are TRBV7-9 and TRBJ2-5; TRBD1 might be the D (5 bases). The CDR3 consists of 12 residues. From germline, CDR1 is SEHNR and CDR2 FQNEAQ (reference sequence). V lost 3 bases to trimming and J lost 4 bases, with 6 bases between them. The CDR3 DNA follows: TGTGCCAGCAGCTTTCAGGGAGAGACCCAGTACTTC. Translated: CASSFQGETQYF.

The chain couples TRBV29-1 to TRBJ1-5; D remains ambiguous. V was trimmed by 7 bases and J by 3 bases, leaving 10 bases between them. Germline CDR1 reads SQVTM; CDR2 reads ANQGSEA. This CDR3 spans 12 amino acids. The CDR3 loop reads CSARETNQPQHF. In DNA, the CDR3 is TGCAGCGCTCGGGAAACCAATCAGCCCCAGCATTTT. Filled out from reference TRBV29-1 and TRBJ1-5, the complete variable domain reads SAVISQKPSRDICQRGTSLTIQCQVDSQVTMMFWYRQQPGQSLTLIATANQGSEATYESGFVIDKFPISRPNLTFSTLTVSNMSPEDSSIYLCSARETNQPQHFGDGTRLSIL.

The chain joins TRBV9 to TRBJ2-7, with 10 bases that match TRBD1. The CDR3 is 15 residues long. J gave up 5 bases and V 3 bases, and 8 bases lay outside the gene matches. CDR1 SGDLS and CDR2 YYNGEE come from the germline V gene. CDR3: CASSADRGSRDEQYF. DNA for the CDR3: TGTGCCAGCAGCGCGGACAGGGGGAGTAGAGACGAGCAGTACTTC.

V gene TRBV7-6 combines with J gene TRBJ1-6; 7 bases fit TRBD1. CDR3 length: 18 residues. Germline trimming cut 5 bases from V and 9 bases from J; bases unmatched to any gene: 19. CDR1 SGHVS and CDR2 FNYEAQ come from the germline V gene. The CDR3 DNA reads TGTGCCAGCAGCCCCCAGGTCTTTCGACAGGGAGTATCTTCACCCCTCCACTTT. It encodes CASSPQVFRQGVSSPLHF.

The rearrangement links TRBV30 to TRBJ1-3, with D possibly matching TRBD1 (5 bases). Germline lookup yields CDR1 GTSNPN and CDR2 SVGIG (reference sequence). The ends were cut back, 2 bases at V and 9 bases at J, with 14 bases in the middle. The CDR3 length is 13 residues. The CDR3: CAWSYGFGATIYF. The DNA for the CDR3 is TGTGCCTGGAGTTACGGGTTTGGGGCCACCATATATTTT.

The rearrangement joins TRBV28 to TRBJ2-1; 11 bases align to TRBD2. The V gene end was trimmed by 10 bases and the J gene end by 4 bases; junction bases not matched to a gene: 3. The length of the CDR3 is 13 residues. Germline CDR1 is MDHEN and CDR2 is SYDVKM. The CDR3 here is CATTSGGYNEQFF. The DNA of the CDR3 is TGTGCCACCACTAGCGGGGGATACAATGAGCAGTTCTTC.

The V call is TRBV6-6, the J call TRBJ1-4; maybe TRBD1 (6 bases). CDR3 length: 15 residues. Germline V gives CDR1 MNHNY, CDR2 SVGAGI (reference sequence). Trimming shortened V by 6 bases and J by 7 bases, and 18 bases separated the two germline ends. The CDR3 here is CASRSTGWGGEKLFF. DNA of the CDR3: TGTGCCAGCAGATCCACAGGGTGGGGAGGTGAAAAACTGTTTTTT.

This clone was recorded only once. This rearrangement joins TRBV6-5 to TRBJ2-1; D gene ambiguous. The CDR3 contains 16 residues. Trimming removed 2 bases from V and 7 bases from J, with 18 bases in between. The germline gives CDR1 MNHEY, CDR2 SVGAGI. The DNA for the CDR3 is TGTGCCAGCAGTTACCAGACCCCGAGGTTGAGGAATGAGCAGTTCTTC. Translation gives CASSYQTPRLRNEQFF.

This clone was counted a single time. This CDR3 is CASSMGLAGSSGANVLTF. DNA of the CDR3: TGTGCCAGTAGTATGGGACTAGCGGGGTCCTCTGGGGCCAACGTCCTGACTTTC. This chain joins TRBV19 and TRBJ2-6; 13 nucleotides agree with TRBD2. There are 18 residues in the CDR3. J was trimmed by 0 bases and V by 3 bases; bases with no gene match: 2. The germline V gene has CDR1 LNHDA and CDR2 SQIVND (reference sequence).

The rearrangement uses TRBV5-1 and TRBJ2-3; the D gene is possibly TRBD2 (6 bases). This CDR3 contains 16 residues. The ends were cut back, 4 bases at V and 1 base at J, with 16 bases in the middle. Germline CDR1 reads SGHRS; CDR2 reads YFSETQ. CDR3 sequence (DNA): TGCGCCAGCAGCCCTGGACTATTTCGAGGCACAGATACGCAGTATTTT. Its protein is CASSPGLFRGTDTQYF.

The chain carries TRBV6-6 and TRBJ1-4, with no clear D. V lost 6 bases and J 4 bases, leaving 12 bases between the germline ends. Looked up from germline, CDR1 is MNHNY and CDR2 is SVGAGI (reference sequence). The CDR3 extends over 14 amino acids. The CDR3 bases are TGTGCCAGCAGCTTTTCGGGAGTTAATGAAAAACTGTTTTTT. This gives the protein CASSFSGVNEKLFF.

V and J are TRBV28 and TRBJ2-5; 13 bases are shared with TRBD2. With V trimmed by 1 base and J by 1 base, 6 bases remained unmatched. CDR3 length equals 18 residues. The germline gives CDR1 MDHEN, CDR2 SYDVKM. This chain's CDR3 is CASSLFRTSGGFQETQYF. CDR3 bases: TGTGCCAGCAGTTTATTCAGGACTAGCGGGGGCTTCCAAGAGACCCAGTACTTC.

The genes are TRBV5-1 and TRBJ2-5; 7 bases align to TRBD2. V lost 0 bases, J lost 5 bases, and 1 base stayed unmatched. The CDR3 contains 13 residues. The germline gives CDR1 SGHRS, CDR2 YFSETQ. The CDR3 DNA is TGCGCCAGCAGCTTGGTGCGGGGGGAGACCCAGTACTTC. This codes for CASSLVRGETQYF.